The rows below give T cell receptor beta chains drawn from one sample of a study of T cells after yellow fever vaccination. From the 5' RACE reads, TCRdb called clonotypes with MiXCR, one entry per CDR3 protein. Here the sample spans 95,000 to 150,000 distinct CDR3 sequences, approximately 14% being singletons. Sample: CD8+ T cells sorted from PBMCs, taken 5 days after the yellow fever booster vaccination. These receptors were obtained from a man aged 18 to 29 who received the YFV17D yellow fever vaccine. The CDR3 runs from the conserved cysteine through the conserved F or W. Each record gives: CDR3 protein, J gene, V gene.

CASSLAAGLNEQFF	TRBJ2-1	TRBV7-6
CASGRQNTEAFF	TRBJ1-1	TRBV25-1
CASLQGPAGDTQYF	TRBJ2-3	TRBV28
CASQSSLGADTQYF	TRBJ2-3	TRBV5-1
CASSQDSKSTDTQYF	TRBJ2-3	TRBV4-2
CADSTDTQYF	TRBJ2-3	TRBV27
CASSQFSSGGSPNTGELFF	TRBJ2-2	TRBV4-1
CATAYAAGRDTQYF	TRBJ2-3	TRBV4-1
CASSYSWGNTEAFF	TRBJ1-1	TRBV6-2/TRBV6-3
CASSTDSGANVLTF	TRBJ2-6	TRBV19
CASSVAVFPYEQYF	TRBJ2-7	TRBV9
CSVEQGASRNEQFF	TRBJ2-1	TRBV29-1
CASSQDRRGNQPQHF	TRBJ1-5	TRBV4-3
CASSLSPAGGSDTQYF	TRBJ2-3	TRBV4-1
CASSLPPGAGGAFF	TRBJ1-1	TRBV12-3/TRBV12-4
CASSYRDSRETQYF	TRBJ2-5	TRBV27
CASSQGGVGREQYF	TRBJ2-7	TRBV4-1
CASSLGTDQETQYF	TRBJ2-5	TRBV7-7
CASSRTRSTEQYF	TRBJ2-7	TRBV7-6
CASSSREGTEAFF	TRBJ1-1	TRBV6-5
CASSLTPGSLYNEQFF	TRBJ2-1	TRBV7-3
CASSFGGGSYEQYF	TRBJ2-7	TRBV12-3/TRBV12-4
CAISESGEEQYF	TRBJ2-7	TRBV10-3
CATSDLWGTEAFF	TRBJ1-1	TRBV24-1
CASSPGLHSTQPQHF	TRBJ1-5	TRBV7-2
CASSLRFEQFF	TRBJ2-1	TRBV7-9
CASSLVLTGEEDTQYF	TRBJ2-3	TRBV7-6
CASSYSGAAEETQYF	TRBJ2-5	TRBV6-2/TRBV6-3
CASRPIGVGTDTQYF	TRBJ2-3	TRBV9
CASSFVRETQYF	TRBJ2-5	TRBV12-3/TRBV12-4
CASSLHGGASETQYF	TRBJ2-5	TRBV7-3
CASSRQENTGELFF	TRBJ2-2	TRBV4-2
CASSEGTSLTGELFF	TRBJ2-2	TRBV4-1
CSVTAIQWGPSTDTQYF	TRBJ2-3	TRBV29-1
CASNLGGLGEQFF	TRBJ2-1	TRBV28
CASSRTPGQANEKLFF	TRBJ1-4	TRBV4-1
CASMLGRANEQYF	TRBJ2-7	TRBV5-6
CASSRGTATEQYF	TRBJ2-7	TRBV3-1
CATSEDFVSESSYNEQFF	TRBJ2-1	TRBV24-1
CASSQDGGRGGAGYNEQFF	TRBJ2-1	TRBV4-3
CASSQEEGSGEQYF	TRBJ2-7	TRBV4-3
CASSHGTSEAFF	TRBJ1-1	TRBV4-2
CSLSGLNPEAFF	TRBJ1-1	TRBV20-1
CASSVGGGLGTNEQFF	TRBJ2-1	TRBV9
CASSLIPDEQFF	TRBJ2-1	TRBV12-3/TRBV12-4
CASGLALSLNEQFF	TRBJ2-1	TRBV6-5
CASSAGLAGTGELFF	TRBJ2-2	TRBV7-8
CASSSTDPSGVSSTDTQYF	TRBJ2-3	TRBV11-3
CASSQDTTTEAFF	TRBJ1-1	TRBV4-1
CASRASGSTNTGELFF	TRBJ2-2	TRBV19
CASSSVRVGDTQYF	TRBJ2-3	TRBV12-3/TRBV12-4
CASSSPSRGSSYEQYF	TRBJ2-7	TRBV7-9
CAWRTDFYEQYF	TRBJ2-7	TRBV30
CASSGPAGSSTDTQYF	TRBJ2-3	TRBV19
CASTTGTGGGTQYF	TRBJ2-3	TRBV4-3